One and the same sample provided the 9 T cell receptor beta chains below, sequenced in a study of blood T cell repertoires in COVID-19. The data were produced by immunoSEQ multiplex PCR, yet TCRdb's version contains in-frame clones alone and is incomplete. The sample comprises around 230,000 clones, around four fifths of which are singletons, and approximately 16% rests with the top ten. The specimen sequenced was PBMCs or T cells enriched from blood (not recorded which). These receptors came from a man aged 35 to 55 who had recovered from COVID-19.

The chain has TRBV11-2 and TRBJ2-3; the D gene is possibly TRBD2 (5 bases). This CDR3 is built from 15 residues. Trimming took 6 bases from V and 4 from J, leaving 17 bases between them. CDR1 SGHAT and CDR2 FQNNGV come from the germline V gene. CDR3: CASRLEAVIPDTQYF. As DNA, the CDR3 is TGTGCCAGCAGATTGGAGGCGGTAATCCCAGATACGCAGTATTTT. Based on the CDR3 plus reference TRBV11-2 and TRBJ2-3, the full variable domain is EAGVAQSPRYKIIEKRQSVAFWCNPISGHATLYWYQQILGQGPKLLIQFQNNGVVDDSQLPKDRFSAERLKGVDSTLKIQPAKLEDSAVYLCASRLEAVIPDTQYFGPGTRLTVL.

The chain has TRBV19 and TRBJ1-1, with D perhaps TRBD1 (6 bases). The CDR3 contains 17 residues. V lost 9 bases and J lost 4, with 27 bases in between. Germline V gene sequence: CDR1 LNHDA, CDR2 SQIVND (reference sequence). CDR3 region: CASLRLNFRGLATEAFF. DNA of the CDR3: TGTGCCAGCCTCCGTCTGAACTTCAGGGGTTTGGCCACTGAAGCTTTCTTT.

V is TRBV2 and J is TRBJ1-4; no clear D. Trimming removed 2 bases from V and 15 bases from J, with 10 bases in between. CDR1 SNHLY and CDR2 FYNNEI come from the germline V gene. This CDR3 has 11 amino acids. The DNA for the CDR3 is TGTGCCAGCAGTGAACGCCTACGGGTGTTTTTT. Its translation is CASSERLRVFF.

The V gene is TRBV3-1 (or the pseudogene TRBV3-2), the J gene TRBJ2-3, with 14 bases identical to TRBD2. In germline, CDR1 is LGHDT, CDR2 YNNKEL (reference sequence). The V segment lost 2 bases and the J segment 5 bases; nucleotides outside the gene matches: 3. The CDR3 spans 16 residues. CDR3: CASSQYGLAGGDTQYF. In nucleotides, the CDR3 is TGTGCCAGCAGCCAATACGGACTAGCGGGAGGAGATACGCAGTATTTT.

This clone was detected only once. The rearrangement links TRBV5-1 to TRBJ1-1; perhaps TRBD1 as D (6 bases). Per the germline V gene, CDR1 is SGHRS and CDR2 is YFSETQ. This CDR3 is built from 14 residues. V dropped 5 bases and J dropped 3 bases, with 14 bases sitting between them. The CDR3 loop reads CASRPGEMDTEAFF. In DNA, the CDR3 is TGCGCCAGCAGGCCAGGGGAGATGGACACTGAAGCTTTCTTT.

The rearrangement joins TRBV5-1 to TRBJ1-2; D is unclear. Looked up from germline, CDR1 is SGHRS and CDR2 is YFSETQ. The ends were cut back, 1 base at V and 8 bases at J, with 12 bases in the middle. The CDR3 totals 13 residues. CDR3 sequence: CASSLRGTRGYTF. CDR3 coding DNA: TGCGCCAGCAGCTTGAGAGGTACCCGCGGCTACACCTTC.

CDR3 nucleotides: TGTGCCAGCAGTCTCGCCGGGACAGGGAACACCGGGGAGCTGTTTTTT. It specifies CASSLAGTGNTGELFF. The J gene is TRBJ2-2, the V gene TRBV7-8, with 8 bases aligning to TRBD1. The CDR3 is 16 amino acids. CDR1 is SGHVS, CDR2 FQNEAQ, per germline. The junction had 7 bases not matched to a gene; V was cut back by 6 bases and J by 1 base.

This chain connects TRBV3-1 (or the pseudogene TRBV3-2) to TRBJ2-2; TRBD1 matches at 7 bases. The CDR3 runs to 15 residues. Looked up from germline, CDR1 is LGHDT and CDR2 is YNNKEL (reference sequence). Trimming cost V 0 bases and J 6 bases; bases outside gene matches: 4. CDR3 protein: CASSQDTGVAGELFF. The DNA for the CDR3 is TGTGCCAGCAGCCAAGATACAGGGGTGGCCGGGGAGCTGTTTTTT.

This sequence joins TRBV27 and TRBJ1-2; 7 nucleotides agree with TRBD1. V shed 0 bases and J 0 bases; nucleotides not matched to a gene: 4. Germline values: CDR1 MNHEY, CDR2 SMNVEV (reference sequence). This CDR3 is built from 16 residues. The CDR3 protein is CASSLSGQTANYGYTF. The CDR3, as DNA: TGTGCCAGCAGTTTATCGGGACAGACTGCTAACTATGGCTACACCTTC.